What follows is one T cell receptor (beta chain) and its context. Its antigen remains unidentified. The data belong to a study of T cells expressing NK-cell markers. Study overall: Each TCR beta repertoire originated in sorted T cells that were CD3+CD56+NKG2C+, CD3+CD56+NKG2C- or CD3+CD56-NKG2C+. Seven donors tested HCMV-seropositive and one tested seronegative among the eight sequenced.

TCRdb re-called the 5' RACE reads and gives one entry per CDR3 protein, without DNA. The sample table sets out about 380,000 distinct CDR3 sequences. The study, taken as a whole, reports: A few of the donors also had these clonotypes leading their CD3+CD56-NKG2C+ fraction.

Germline CDR1 and CDR2: LGHDT and YNNKEL (reference sequence). The CDR3 has 14 residues. The source is a man aged 18-69 years in good health. Sequencing used blood T cells: a sorted CD56 or NKG2C T cell subset, CD4+ or CD8+ T cells, or bulk PBMC T cells (not recorded which). The gene calls are TRBV3-1 and TRBJ1-1; TCRdb selects TRBD1, and the lack of DNA leaves this call unchecked. The CDR3 loop reads CASSPTAPNTEAFF.